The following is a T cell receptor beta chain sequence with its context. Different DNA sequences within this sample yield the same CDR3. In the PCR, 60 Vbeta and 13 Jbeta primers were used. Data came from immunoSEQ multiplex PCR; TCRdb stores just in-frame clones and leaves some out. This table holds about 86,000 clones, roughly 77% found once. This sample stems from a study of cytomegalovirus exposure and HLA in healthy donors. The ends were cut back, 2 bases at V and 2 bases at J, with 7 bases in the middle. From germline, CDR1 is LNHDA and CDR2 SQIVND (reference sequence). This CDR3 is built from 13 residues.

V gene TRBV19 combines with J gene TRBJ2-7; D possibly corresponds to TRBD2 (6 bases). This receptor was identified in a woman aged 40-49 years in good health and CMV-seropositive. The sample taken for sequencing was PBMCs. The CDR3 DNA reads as TGTGCCAGTAGTATAACGGGGGCCTACGAGCAGTACTTC. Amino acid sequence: CASSITGAYEQYF.